This TCR beta chain derives from a study of cytomegalovirus exposure and HLA in healthy donors (TCRdb year 2017). Regarding the study in general: In an earlier analysis of about 560 of the donors, about 270 Gb of sequence data and just under 120 million unique TCR beta sequences from about 180 million T cells were reported. About 310 gigabases of sequencing data and roughly 90 million unique TCR sequences were included in an early release covering roughly 700 HLA-typed donors. The genetic ancestry cluster associated with self-reported Caucasian donors included around four fifths of the roughly 400 genotyped donors. The aim of the study was to test whether cataloging public T cell receptors could identify signatures of past pathogen exposure. The study profiled the T cell repertoires of some 610 subjects by immunosequencing and related them to cytomegalovirus serostatus. Besides the first cohort of roughly 640 subjects, a separate validation cohort made up of roughly 130 different subjects was used. The study combined high-throughput TCR immunosequencing, statistical association of individual TCRs with disease status, and machine learning to predict cytomegalovirus infection status. A later analysis re-analyzed previously published TCR beta repertoires from 660 or so donors and added high-resolution HLA genotyping to study TCR occurrence patterns. Rather than drawing on any new phenotypic data, the later analysis identified candidate immune exposures from TCR beta sequences and the way those sequences occurred across donors. An earlier analysis of approximately 640 of the donors applied high-throughput TCR beta sequencing to assess whether each TCR beta V gene segment acted as functional or pseudogenic. Donor age, sex, ethnicity and CMV serostatus were collected together with the repertoire data. Genome-wide SNP genotypes for about 60% of the roughly 700 donors were used in a later genetic analysis, which treated that subset as a discovery cohort. All discovery cohort repertoires had been generated using a single sequencing platform. Class I and class II HLA loci were covered by the typing at four-digit resolution. Typing coverage differed by locus: A, B, C, DRB1 and DQB1 were typed in roughly 620-630 donors, DQA1 in 500 to 550, DPA1 in approximately 600, and DPB1 in 400 to 480. Five DR-DQ haplotypes were handled as single units for association and clustering, since linkage in the cohort was strong. Among roughly 400 genotyped donors of the cohort, an average of roughly 230,000 unique TCR beta nucleotide sequences was sequenced per donor, of which roughly 17% were non-productive. What the work shows at the level of the full study, not this receptor alone: Because HLA typing was missing for some donors at each locus, association tests included only the typed subset. A cluster of highly shared sequence variants was judged likely to be a technical artifact of the sequencing pipeline. Compared with the roughly 670-donor mean, donors in an Asian-associated ancestry cluster had fewer N-insertions in productive TCRs, according to a later genetic analysis. Linkage disequilibrium might explain the correlated functional status among segregating V segments, but an unknown experimental factor could not be excluded. According to the authors, the approach could potentially be generalized to other disease states and immunological phenotypes. In a later analysis, several top co-occurrence clusters were reported to appear linked to parvovirus B19, influenza, CMV and Epstein-Barr virus. In a later analysis, HLA-associated TCR beta chains were found to be more clonally expanded and to have lower generation probabilities than equally common non-associated chains. A further reported finding was that TCR beta sequences accurately predicted the HLA-A and HLA-B alleles for most subjects in the first cohort. In an earlier analysis of roughly 500 of the donors, most TCR beta V segments appeared in productive rearrangements about 87% or about 30% of the time, broadly matching IMGT annotations. Seventeen rarely observed V segments, including chromosome 9 orphons, were excluded from the earlier analysis of a few hundred of the donors because counts were too low. Cytomegalovirus status was reported to be diagnosed by the classifier with high specificity and sensitivity in both the original and validation cohorts. In a later analysis, TCR association rates were found to vary across HLA loci, with the most associated TCRs seen for DRB1 alleles and the fewest for HLA-C alleles. V-gene and J-gene trimming of TCR beta chains was associated with a missense DCLRE1C variant in a later genetic analysis, and the association was replicated in an independent cohort. Sequencing depth was assumed to be roughly uniform across donors in the presence/absence analyses, though that assumption may not hold. In a later analysis, some 17,000 TCR beta sequences were associated with specific HLA alleles at a false discovery rate of 0.05. A few of the identified cytomegalovirus-associated TCR beta chains were confirmed in vitro to be specific for cytomegalovirus antigens. Across donors, most TCR sequences were observed very rarely, whereas some public TCRs were present in many individuals. In a later analysis, most CMV-associated TCR beta chains were found to appear HLA-restricted, with HLA associations seemingly driven largely by CMV exposure. The 87-base-pair reads could not distinguish some IMGT-functional V segments, including TRBV6-2 and TRBV6-3, so those segments were excluded. The study listed 164 TCR beta chains as associated with cytomegalovirus. CMV serostatus was the only immune exposure information available for the cohort. When HLA alleles, especially DR and DQ, strongly co-occurred, TCR associations were difficult to assign to individual alleles. Only TCR beta chains were sequenced in this cohort, and the absence of alpha or paired-chain data limited detectable features.

Via the germline V gene, CDR1 is MGHRA and CDR2 YSYEKL. The CDR3 sequence holds 17 residues, the cysteine and phenylalanine included. The read is trimmed to its CDR3 DNA, 51 bases read in frame from base 1. The junction shows trimming of 3 bases on V and 3 bases on J, plus 18 bases between the germline ends. The cohort comprised around 700 healthy bone marrow donors. Cohort members were all nominally healthy when sampled, although unrecorded immune exposures were likely present. The donor was CMV seronegative and was included in the group of a few hundred seronegative cohort members. Every donor gave a peripheral blood sample, and the peripheral blood mononuclear cells from that sample were used for TCR beta sequencing. Genomic DNA extraction from the blood cell samples was performed with the Qiagen DNeasy Blood Extraction Kit. A few counts support this clone. Its antigen remains undetermined. Within one base of it there is no much larger clone, and no base qualities were kept.

Receptor amplification or capture employed the immunoSEQ multiplex PCR assay. A mixture of 60 forward primers for TCR Vbeta segments and 13 reverse primers for TCR Jbeta segments was used in the multiplex PCR. The CDR3 region of rearranged TCR beta genes was amplified from genomic DNA by a multiplex PCR assay. Amplified TCR beta libraries were sequenced as 87-base-pair reads on the Illumina HiSeq System. The paper's processing steps were these. A later analysis tallied 75 million to 95 million unique TCR beta chains across the 610 or so repertoires, and around 10 million of those chains were shared by two or more donors. Raw reads were error-corrected and collapsed into unique sequences with a nearest-neighbor algorithm that merged closely related sequences to remove PCR and sequencing errors. To assign V, D and J gene segments, CDR3 sequences were aligned to IMGT reference sequences. Each retained sequence needed at least a six-nucleotide match to both a V gene segment and a J gene segment. A rearrangement was called productive if the CDR3 had no stop codons and remained in frame with V and J, and every other rearrangement was called non-productive. CDR3 was defined by IMGT convention, running from the second conserved V-encoded cysteine to the conserved J-encoded phenylalanine. In an earlier analysis of around 600 of the donors, sequences lacking an unambiguous match to a single V gene segment were excluded. In an earlier analysis of several hundred of the donors, V segments were called functional above 56.7% productive rearrangements and were called segregating when the between-donor standard deviation exceeded 5%. A statistical classification framework was built for diagnosing cytomegalovirus status from the catalog of TCR beta chain sequences. In a later analysis, V and J genes were assigned by comparing TCR nucleotide sequences against IMGT/GENE-DB human TR gene sequences. In a later analysis, CDR3 sequences and most-parsimonious VDJ recombination scenarios were assigned using the TCRdist pipeline. In a later analysis, each TCR beta chain was defined by its CDR3 amino acid sequence together with its V-gene family, and reads lacking a unique V-gene family were excluded. To address suspected cross-contamination and a sequencing artifact, a later analysis removed roughly 580 highly shared, low-generation-probability nucleotide sequences. In a later analysis, a clonal expansion index for each public chain was calculated from normalized within-repertoire ranks of inferred template counts. In a later analysis, generation probabilities were computed with a VDJ recombination model fitted to out-of-frame rearrangements, and the resulting probabilities were checked against IGoR. A later analysis scored TCR-TCR, TCR-HLA and TCR-CMV co-occurrence with hypergeometric tests, applying a repertoire-size bias correction to TCR pairs. In a later analysis, false discovery rates were estimated by permuting HLA or CMV assignments 20 times. In a later analysis, co-occurring TCRs were grouped using DBSCAN, with TCRdist sequence similarity added in when clustering inside HLA-allele-positive subsets. For co-occurrence clustering, repertoires with fewer than 30,000 or more than 120,000 public chains were excluded, along with roughly 5 repertoires with anomalous nucleotide sharing. TCRdb re-hosts the immuneACCESS table, in-frame sequences only. Its copies lack some clones; in the studies checked, an unresolved V gene accounts for under half of them, and the cause for the rest is not known. The V and J calls and clone size were taken over from that table, and D and trimming were inferred from the DNA. This sample gives some 83,000 clones in total; under 80% of them show up just once. The top ten hold around 4.3% of the sample.

Specimen: PBMCs. The rearrangement combines TRBV4-1 with TRBJ1-3, with TRBD1 tentatively as D gene (5 bases match). The receptor's source is a man in his 60s in good health and CMV-seronegative. The nucleotide sequence is given as TGCGCCAGCAGCCAGTGGCCGCAGGGAATTTATGGAAACACCATATATTTT. This translates into CASSQWPQGIYGNTIYF.